Below are 32 T cell receptor beta chains sequenced from a single sample in a study of monozygotic twins with inflammatory bowel disease. Each CDR3 protein gets one entry in TCRdb, which reprocessed the 5' RACE reads and gives no DNA. The sample table includes about 450,000 distinct CDR3 sequences. Sequencing was done on a sample of blood. The receptors come from a human donor with ulcerative colitis or Crohn's disease, or a healthy co-twin of an affected twin (not recorded which).

The chain uses TRBV20-1 and TRBJ2-7; TCRdb returns TRBD1, unconfirmable since there is no DNA. This CDR3 is 13 amino acids long. CDR1 and CDR2 from the germline V gene are DFQATT and SNEGSKA (reference sequence). The CDR3 region is CSAALGPSHEQYF.

V usage is TRBV7-2 and J usage is TRBJ2-5; TCRdb indicates TRBD1, and absent DNA this call remains unverified. This CDR3 contains 15 residues. Germline lookup yields CDR1 SGHTA and CDR2 FQGNSA. The CDR3 here is CASSSRTGAQETQYF.

V usage is TRBV9 and J usage is TRBJ1-1. The CDR3 totals 12 residues. Germline CDR1 and CDR2: SGDLS and YYNGEE. CDR3 sequence: CASSVEGSEAFF.

The gene calls are TRBV7-9 and TRBJ1-6. Per germline, CDR1 SEHNR and CDR2 FQNEAQ (reference sequence). The CDR3 runs to 16 residues. This CDR3 reads CASNPPEGLGPSPLHF.

V usage is TRBV18 and J usage is TRBJ2-1. Germline V gene data show CDR1 as KGHSH and CDR2 as LQKENI. The CDR3 contains 12 residues. The CDR3 reads CASSPNTNEQFF.

The chain links TRBV18 to TRBJ1-2; TCRdb picks TRBD1, but there is no DNA to check that call. Germline V gives CDR1 KGHSH, CDR2 LQKENI. The CDR3 is made up of 15 amino acids. The CDR3 region is CASSSDKGTAYGYTF.

The CDR3: CASSGGGQGSGEQFF. The chain joins TRBV28 to TRBJ2-1; TCRdb's assignment of TRBD1 cannot be checked, as there is no DNA. The CDR3 extends over 15 amino acids. Germline V gene data show CDR1 as MDHEN and CDR2 as SYDVKM.

This sequence joins TRBV2 and TRBJ2-7; without DNA, the TCRdb call of TRBD1 cannot be checked. In germline, CDR1 is SNHLY, CDR2 FYNNEI. The CDR3 consists of 13 residues. CDR3 sequence reads: CASSGQANYEQYF.

This chain connects TRBV12-5 to TRBJ1-3; the TCRdb call, TRBD1, lacks DNA for checking. Germline-derived CDR1 and CDR2 are LGHNT and FRNRAP. There are 13 residues in the CDR3. The CDR3 reads CASGTVSGNTIYF.

V gene TRBV6-5 combines with J gene TRBJ2-3; TCRdb's D call of TRBD1 is untestable without DNA. Per the germline V gene, CDR1 is MNHEY and CDR2 is SVGAGI. The CDR3 has 15 amino acids. The CDR3 here is CASSYGGLSTDTQYF.

V and J are TRBV5-1 and TRBJ2-5; TCRdb's assignment of TRBD1 cannot be checked, as there is no DNA. The CDR3 spans 12 residues. Germline CDR1 and CDR2: SGHRS and YFSETQ. The chain's CDR3 is CASGFPGETQYF.

This sequence joins TRBV5-1 and TRBJ1-5. In germline, CDR1 is SGHRS, CDR2 YFSETQ. There are 14 residues in the CDR3. The CDR3 sequence is CASSLGGVDQPQHF.

The J gene is TRBJ2-5, the V gene TRBV5-1; absent DNA, TCRdb's TRBD1 call cannot be checked. Germline V lookup: CDR1 SGHRS, CDR2 YFSETQ. CDR3 length: 15 residues. The CDR3: CASSPRTGGVETQYF.

The V call is TRBV7-2, the J call TRBJ1-2. The CDR3 runs to 13 residues. The germline CDR1 and CDR2 sequences are SGHTA and FQGNSA. The CDR3 sequence: CASSIMEGYGYTF.

The chain couples TRBV7-2 to TRBJ2-2; the TCRdb call, TRBD2, lacks DNA for checking. Germline-derived CDR1 and CDR2 are SGHTA and FQGNSA. CDR3 length: 15 residues. CDR3: CASSLSGAVTGELFF.

CDR3 amino acids: CASSLVGPGNTIYF. The gene calls are TRBV7-2 and TRBJ1-3. This CDR3 is built from 14 residues. Germline V gene sequence: CDR1 SGHTA, CDR2 FQGNSA.

The genes are TRBV14 and TRBJ2-7; TCRdb's assignment of TRBD1 cannot be checked, as there is no DNA. In germline, CDR1 is SGHDN, CDR2 FVKESK. The CDR3 runs to 13 residues. The CDR3 protein is CASSLLGELEQYF.

This chain connects TRBV19 to TRBJ2-7; without DNA, the TCRdb call of TRBD1 cannot be checked. This CDR3 contains 11 residues. Germline CDR1 and CDR2: LNHDA and SQIVND (reference sequence). CDR3 sequence: CASSTGREQYF. Drawing the rest from reference TRBV19 and TRBJ2-7, the complete variable domain is DGGITQSPKYLFRKEGQNVTLSCEQNLNHDAMYWYRQDPGQGLRLIYYSQIVNDFQKGDIAEGYSVSREKKESFPLTVTSAQKNPTAFYLCASSTGREQYFGPGTRLTVT.

This chain connects TRBV5-1 to TRBJ1-1; the TCRdb call, TRBD1, lacks DNA for checking. This CDR3 contains 14 residues. Germline assignment: CDR1 SGHRS and CDR2 YFSETQ. Here the CDR3 reads CASSFGQGIPEAFF.

The V gene is TRBV7-9, the J gene TRBJ2-5. Germline values: CDR1 SEHNR, CDR2 FQNEAQ (reference sequence). This CDR3 has 14 amino acids. CDR3 region: CASSLVGSGETQYF. Based on the CDR3 plus reference TRBV7-9 and TRBJ2-5, the full variable domain is DTGVSQNPRHKITKRGQNVTFRCDPISEHNRLYWYRQTLGQGPEFLTYFQNEAQLEKSRLLSDRFSAERPKGSFSTLEIQRTEQGDSAMYLCASSLVGSGETQYFGPGTRLLVL.

The chain uses TRBV5-1 and TRBJ2-7; the TCRdb call, TRBD1, lacks DNA for checking. The germline V gene has CDR1 SGHRS and CDR2 YFSETQ. The CDR3 totals 14 residues. This CDR3 reads CASSLEGGTYEQYF. Together with reference TRBV5-1 and TRBJ2-7, the CDR3 gives the full variable domain: KAGVTQTPRYLIKTRGQQVTLSCSPISGHRSVSWYQQTPGQGLQFLFEYFSETQRNKGNFPGRFSGRQFSNSRSEMNVSTLELGDSALYLCASSLEGGTYEQYFGPGTRLTVT.

This chain joins TRBV28 and TRBJ2-3; the D call of TRBD1 rests on TCRdb alone, since no DNA is present to check it. This CDR3 is built from 13 residues. Germline-derived CDR1 and CDR2 are MDHEN and SYDVKM. The CDR3 sequence is CASSLGAKGTQYF.

The chain is built from TRBV29-1 and TRBJ2-1; TCRdb gives TRBD2 as the D gene, but with no DNA this cannot be confirmed. Germline CDR1 and CDR2: SQVTM and ANQGSEA. The CDR3 runs to 13 residues. The CDR3 reads CSVDGGAKNEQFF.

V gene TRBV12-3 or TRBV12-4 combines with J gene TRBJ2-7; without DNA, the TCRdb call of TRBD1 cannot be checked. This CDR3 is built from 20 residues. The CDR3 is CASSFIGQLPSKVGSYEQYF.

Here the CDR3 reads CASRIAGGWGNSPLHF. The chain links TRBV7-2 to TRBJ1-6; the D call of TRBD1 rests on TCRdb alone, since no DNA is present to check it. Looked up from germline, CDR1 is SGHTA and CDR2 is FQGNSA. This CDR3 has 16 residues.

The chain is built from TRBV19 and TRBJ1-5. Germline V lookup: CDR1 LNHDA, CDR2 SQIVND (reference sequence). The CDR3 covers 13 residues. CDR3 sequence: CASTRLGDQPQHF.

V gene TRBV27 combines with J gene TRBJ2-7; TCRdb reports TRBD2, a call that lacks DNA to check it against. This CDR3 contains 15 residues. In germline, CDR1 is MNHEY, CDR2 SMNVEV (reference sequence). CDR3 residues: CASSPLWTSRHEQYF.

This chain links TRBV6-1 with TRBJ2-1; no DNA is available, so the TRBD2 call from TCRdb remains unchecked. Germline values: CDR1 MNHNS, CDR2 SASEGT. The CDR3 sequence is 16 residues long. The CDR3 reads CASTPPRGSGNNEQFF.

The J gene is TRBJ1-1, the V gene TRBV7-8; TCRdb indicates TRBD1, and absent DNA this call remains unverified. The CDR3 covers 15 residues. Germline values: CDR1 SGHVS, CDR2 FQNEAQ. CDR3 in amino acids: CASSRDAGQVTEAFF.

The genes are TRBV7-2 and TRBJ2-7. CDR3 size: 13 residues. Germline assignment: CDR1 SGHTA and CDR2 FQGNSA. CDR3 residues: CASSLQVLREQYF.

This chain uses TRBV5-1 with TRBJ2-3; without DNA, the TCRdb call of TRBD2 cannot be checked. The CDR3 consists of 17 residues. Germline V gene lookup returns CDR1 SGHRS and CDR2 YFSETQ. The CDR3 loop is CASSDGLAGPPLDTQYF.

V is TRBV5-6 and J is TRBJ2-4; without DNA, the TCRdb call of TRBD1 cannot be checked. Germline V gene data show CDR1 as SGHDT and CDR2 as YYEEEE. CDR3 length: 14 amino acids. The CDR3 sequence is CASSSGTGSNIQYF.